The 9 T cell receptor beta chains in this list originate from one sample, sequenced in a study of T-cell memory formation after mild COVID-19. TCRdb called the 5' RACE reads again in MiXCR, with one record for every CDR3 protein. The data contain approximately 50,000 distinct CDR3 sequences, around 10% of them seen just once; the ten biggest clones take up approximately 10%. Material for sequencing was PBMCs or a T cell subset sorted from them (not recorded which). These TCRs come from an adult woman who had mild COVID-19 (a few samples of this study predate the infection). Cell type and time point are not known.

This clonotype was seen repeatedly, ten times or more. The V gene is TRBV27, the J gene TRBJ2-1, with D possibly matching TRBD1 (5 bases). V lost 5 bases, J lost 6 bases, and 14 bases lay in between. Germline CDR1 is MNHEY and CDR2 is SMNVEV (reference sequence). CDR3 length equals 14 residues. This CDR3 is CASSPLLRGNEQFF. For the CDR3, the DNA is TGTGCCAGCAGTCCCCTCCTTAGGGGCAATGAGCAGTTCTTC.

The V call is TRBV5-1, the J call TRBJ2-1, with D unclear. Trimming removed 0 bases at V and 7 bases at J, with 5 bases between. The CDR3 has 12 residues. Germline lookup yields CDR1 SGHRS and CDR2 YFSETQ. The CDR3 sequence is CASSLDLNEQFF. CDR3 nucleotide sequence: TGCGCCAGCAGCTTGGACTTAAATGAGCAGTTCTTC.

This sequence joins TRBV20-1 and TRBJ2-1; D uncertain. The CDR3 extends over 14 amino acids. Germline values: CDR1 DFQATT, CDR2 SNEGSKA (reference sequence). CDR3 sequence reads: CRAPTSRWNNEQFF. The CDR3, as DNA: TGCAGGGCCCCCACTTCACGGTGGAACAATGAGCAGTTCTTC.

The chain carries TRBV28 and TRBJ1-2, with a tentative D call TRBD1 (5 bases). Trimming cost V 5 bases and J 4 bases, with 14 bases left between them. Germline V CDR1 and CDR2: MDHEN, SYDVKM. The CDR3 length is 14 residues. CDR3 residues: CASSPPTGFYGYTF. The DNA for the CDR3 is TGTGCCAGCAGTCCCCCCACAGGCTTCTATGGCTACACCTTC.

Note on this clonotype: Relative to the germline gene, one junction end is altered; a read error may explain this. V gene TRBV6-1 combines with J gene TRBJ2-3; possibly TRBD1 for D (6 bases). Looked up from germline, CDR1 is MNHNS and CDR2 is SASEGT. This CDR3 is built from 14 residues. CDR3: CTSSASLETGTQYF. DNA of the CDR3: TGTACCAGCAGTGCGAGCCTCGAGACAGGTACGCAGTATTTT.

This CDR3 is CASFEAFQNEQFF. The CDR3, as DNA: TGTGCCAGCTTCGAAGCGTTTCAAAATGAGCAGTTCTTC. This chain links TRBV6-2 or TRBV6-3 with TRBJ2-1; D is uncertain. The CDR3 runs to 13 residues. Germline V gives CDR1 MNHEY, CDR2 SVGEGT. Trimming took off 8 bases at V and 7 bases at J, with 15 bases between the two ends.

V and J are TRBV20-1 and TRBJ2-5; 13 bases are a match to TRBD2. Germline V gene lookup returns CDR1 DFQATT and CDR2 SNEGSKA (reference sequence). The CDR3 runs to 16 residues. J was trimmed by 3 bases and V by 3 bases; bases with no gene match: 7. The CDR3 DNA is TGCAGTGCTAGGCCCTCGGGACTAGCGGGAAAAGAGACCCAGTACTTC. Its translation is CSARPSGLAGKETQYF.

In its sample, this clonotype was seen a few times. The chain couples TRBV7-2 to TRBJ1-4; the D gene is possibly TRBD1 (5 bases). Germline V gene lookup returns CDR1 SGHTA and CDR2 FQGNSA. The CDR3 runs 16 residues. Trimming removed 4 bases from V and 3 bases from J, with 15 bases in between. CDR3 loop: CASSSRGGAANEKLFF. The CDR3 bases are TGTGCCAGCAGCTCTAGAGGCGGGGCGGCTAATGAAAAACTGTTTTTT.

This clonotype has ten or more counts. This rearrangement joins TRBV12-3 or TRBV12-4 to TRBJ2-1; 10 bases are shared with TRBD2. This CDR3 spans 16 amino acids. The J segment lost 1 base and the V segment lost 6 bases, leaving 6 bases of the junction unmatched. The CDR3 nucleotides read TGTGCCAGCAGAGCGGGAGGGCCCTTGTCCTACAATGAGCAGTTCTTC. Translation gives CASRAGGPLSYNEQFF.